Listed here is a single T cell receptor (beta chain). This table comes from immunoSEQ multiplex PCR, and its TCRdb copy is limited to in-frame clones, with some not included. The repertoire holds roughly 160,000 clones, with nearly 96% as singletons. The sample belongs to a study of control samples from healthy donors and cancer patients. Sequenced material: blood. The sequence was collected from a woman in her twenties or thirties in good health.

The CDR3 sequence: CASSLWEGRGRKKLFF. The CDR3 nucleotides read TGTGCCAGCAGTTTATGGGAGGGCAGGGGGCGCAAAAAACTGTTTTTT. The chain is built from TRBV28 and TRBJ1-4, with TRBD1 identical over 8 bases. CDR1 is MDHEN and CDR2 is SYDVKM in the germline V gene. Unmatched junction bases numbered 9, after V lost 0 bases and J lost 9 bases. The CDR3 covers 16 residues.